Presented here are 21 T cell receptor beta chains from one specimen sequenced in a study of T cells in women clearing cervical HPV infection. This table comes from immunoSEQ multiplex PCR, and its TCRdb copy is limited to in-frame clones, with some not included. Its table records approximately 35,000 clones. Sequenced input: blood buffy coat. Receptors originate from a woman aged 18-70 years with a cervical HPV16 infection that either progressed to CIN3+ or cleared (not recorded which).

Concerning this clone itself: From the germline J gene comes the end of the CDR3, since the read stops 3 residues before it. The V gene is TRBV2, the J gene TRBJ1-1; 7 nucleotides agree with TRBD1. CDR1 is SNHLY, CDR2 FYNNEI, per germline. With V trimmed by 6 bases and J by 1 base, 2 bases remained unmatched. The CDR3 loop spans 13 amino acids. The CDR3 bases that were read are TGTGCCAGCAGGGGACAGCCGAACACTGAA. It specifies CASRGQPNTE. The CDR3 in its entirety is CASRGQPNTEAFF.

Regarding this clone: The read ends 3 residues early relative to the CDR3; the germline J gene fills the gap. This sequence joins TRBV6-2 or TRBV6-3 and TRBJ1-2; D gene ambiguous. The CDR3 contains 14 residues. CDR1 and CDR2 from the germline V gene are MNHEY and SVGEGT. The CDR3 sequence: CASSLGPNARGYTF. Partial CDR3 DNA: TGTGCCAGCAGTTTGGGTCCTAACGCGCGGGGC.

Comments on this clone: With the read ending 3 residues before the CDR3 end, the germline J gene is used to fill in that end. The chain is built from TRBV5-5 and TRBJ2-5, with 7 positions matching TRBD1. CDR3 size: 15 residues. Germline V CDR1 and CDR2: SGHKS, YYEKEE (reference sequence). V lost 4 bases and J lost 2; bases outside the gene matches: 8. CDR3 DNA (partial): TGTGCCAGCAGCCGGTGGACAGGAAGACAAGAGACC. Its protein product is CASSRWTGRQET. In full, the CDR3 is CASSRWTGRQETQYF.

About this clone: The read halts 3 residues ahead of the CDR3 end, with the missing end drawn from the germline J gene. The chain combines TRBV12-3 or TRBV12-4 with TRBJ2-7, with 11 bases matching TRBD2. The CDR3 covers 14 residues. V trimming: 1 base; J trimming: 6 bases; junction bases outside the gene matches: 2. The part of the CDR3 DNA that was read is TGTGCCAGCAGTTTAGGTCTAGCGGGAGGCGAG. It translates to CASSLGLAGGE. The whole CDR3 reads CASSLGLAGGEQYF.

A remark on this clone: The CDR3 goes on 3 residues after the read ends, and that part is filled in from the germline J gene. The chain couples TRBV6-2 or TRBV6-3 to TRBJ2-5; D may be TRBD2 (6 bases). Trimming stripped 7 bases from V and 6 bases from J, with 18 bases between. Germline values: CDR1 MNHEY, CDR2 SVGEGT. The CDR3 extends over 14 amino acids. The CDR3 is CASKELAFAQTQYF. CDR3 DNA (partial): TGTGCCAGCAAGGAACTAGCCTTCGCCCAGACC.

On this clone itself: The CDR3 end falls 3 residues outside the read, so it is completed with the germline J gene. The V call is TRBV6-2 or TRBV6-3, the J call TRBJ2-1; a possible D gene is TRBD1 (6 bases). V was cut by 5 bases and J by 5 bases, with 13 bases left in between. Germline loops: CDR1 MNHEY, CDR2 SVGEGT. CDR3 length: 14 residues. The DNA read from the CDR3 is TGTGCCAGCAGTCTCGTATGGGGGCACAATGAG. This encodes CASSLVWGHNE. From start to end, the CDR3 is CASSLVWGHNEQFF.

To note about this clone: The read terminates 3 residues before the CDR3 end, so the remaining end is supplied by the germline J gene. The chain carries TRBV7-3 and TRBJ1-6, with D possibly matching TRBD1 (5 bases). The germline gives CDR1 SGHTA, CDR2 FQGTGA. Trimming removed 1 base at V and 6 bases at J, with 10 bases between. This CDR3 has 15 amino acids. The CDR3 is CASSLMGQVNSPLHF. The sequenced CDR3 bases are TGTGCCAGCAGCTTAATGGGGCAGGTTAATTCACCC.

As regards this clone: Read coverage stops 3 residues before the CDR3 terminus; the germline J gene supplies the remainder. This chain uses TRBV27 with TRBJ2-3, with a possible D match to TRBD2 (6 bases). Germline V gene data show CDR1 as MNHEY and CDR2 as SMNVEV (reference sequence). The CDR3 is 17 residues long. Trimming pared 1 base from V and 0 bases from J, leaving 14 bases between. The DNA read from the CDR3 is TGTGCCAGCAGTTTATATTCGGCTAGCGCTAGCACAGATACG. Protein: CASSLYSASASTDT. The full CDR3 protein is CASSLYSASASTDTQYF.

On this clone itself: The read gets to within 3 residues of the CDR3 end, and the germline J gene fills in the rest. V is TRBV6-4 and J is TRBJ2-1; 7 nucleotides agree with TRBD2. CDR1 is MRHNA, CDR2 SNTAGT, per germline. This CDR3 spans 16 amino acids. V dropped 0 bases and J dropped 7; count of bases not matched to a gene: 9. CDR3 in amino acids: CASSDSSRGDANEQFF. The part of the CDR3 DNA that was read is TGTGCCAGCAGTGACTCTTCCCGGGGGGACGCGAATGAG.

The sequenced CDR3 bases are TGTGCCAGCAGTCTCAGGGATACCTACAATGAG. Translation: CASSLRDTYNE. The CDR3 in full is CASSLRDTYNEQFF. The genes are TRBV12-3 or TRBV12-4 and TRBJ2-1, with D possibly matching TRBD1 (5 bases). The DNA ends 3 residues before the CDR3 does, and the rest of the CDR3 is filled in from the germline J gene. Trimming stripped 5 bases from V and 2 bases from J, with 10 bases between. There are 14 residues in the CDR3.

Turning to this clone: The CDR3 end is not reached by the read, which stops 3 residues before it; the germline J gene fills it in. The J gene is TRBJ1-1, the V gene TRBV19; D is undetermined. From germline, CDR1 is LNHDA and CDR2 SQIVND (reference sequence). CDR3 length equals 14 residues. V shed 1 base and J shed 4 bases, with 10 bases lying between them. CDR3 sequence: CASSIGRVGTEAFF. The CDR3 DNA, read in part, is TGTGCCAGTAGTATAGGAAGGGTTGGCACTGAA.

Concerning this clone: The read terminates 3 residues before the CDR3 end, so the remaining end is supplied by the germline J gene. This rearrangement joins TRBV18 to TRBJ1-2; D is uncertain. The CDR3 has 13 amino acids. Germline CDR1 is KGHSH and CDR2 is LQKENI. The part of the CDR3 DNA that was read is TGTGCCAGCTCACCAGTGGTAGCGGGCGAC. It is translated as CASSPVVAGD. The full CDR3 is CASSPVVAGDYTF.

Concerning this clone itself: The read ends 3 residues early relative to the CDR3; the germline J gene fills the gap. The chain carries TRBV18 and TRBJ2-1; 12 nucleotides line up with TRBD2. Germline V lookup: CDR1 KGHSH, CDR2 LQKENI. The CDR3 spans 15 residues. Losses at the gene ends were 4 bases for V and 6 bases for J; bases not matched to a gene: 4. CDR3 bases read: TGTGCCAGCTCACTCTCTAGCGGGAGGGCCAATGAG. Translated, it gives CASSLSSGRANE. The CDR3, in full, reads CASSLSSGRANEQFF.

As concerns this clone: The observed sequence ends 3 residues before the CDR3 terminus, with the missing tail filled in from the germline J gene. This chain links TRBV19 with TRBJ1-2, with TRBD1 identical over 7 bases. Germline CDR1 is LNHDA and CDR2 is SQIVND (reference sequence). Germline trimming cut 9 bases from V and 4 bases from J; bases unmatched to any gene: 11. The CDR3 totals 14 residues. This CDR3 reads CASLSGTDIYGYTF. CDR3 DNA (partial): TGTGCCAGCCTCTCCGGGACAGACATCTATGGC. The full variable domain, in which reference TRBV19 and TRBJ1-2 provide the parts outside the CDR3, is DGGITQSPKYLFRKEGQNVTLSCEQNLNHDAMYWYRQDPGQGLRLIYYSQIVNDFQKGDIAEGYSVSREKKESFPLTVTSAQKNPTAFYLCASLSGTDIYGYTFGSGTRLTVV.

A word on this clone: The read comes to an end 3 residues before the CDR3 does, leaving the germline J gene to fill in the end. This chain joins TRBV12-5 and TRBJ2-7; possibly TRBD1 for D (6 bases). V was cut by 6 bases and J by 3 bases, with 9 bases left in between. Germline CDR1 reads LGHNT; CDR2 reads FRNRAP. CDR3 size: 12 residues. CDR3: CASGLDSYEQYF. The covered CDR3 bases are TGTGCTAGTGGCCTGGACAGCTACGAG.

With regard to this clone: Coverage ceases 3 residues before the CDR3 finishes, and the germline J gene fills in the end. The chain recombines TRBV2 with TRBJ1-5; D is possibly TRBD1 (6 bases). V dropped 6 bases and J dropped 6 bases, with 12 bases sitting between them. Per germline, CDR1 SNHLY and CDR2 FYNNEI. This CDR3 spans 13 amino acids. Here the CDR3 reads CASSAGERQPQHF. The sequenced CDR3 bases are TGTGCCAGCAGCGCAGGGGAACGTCAGCCC.

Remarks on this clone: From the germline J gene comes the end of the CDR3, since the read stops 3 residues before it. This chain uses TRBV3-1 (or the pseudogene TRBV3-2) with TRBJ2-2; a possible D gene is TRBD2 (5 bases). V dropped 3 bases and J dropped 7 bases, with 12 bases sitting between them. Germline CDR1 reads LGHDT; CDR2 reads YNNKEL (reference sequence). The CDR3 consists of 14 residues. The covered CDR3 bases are TGTGCCAGCAGCCAGGCGGGCCTTAGCGGGGAG. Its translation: CASSQAGLSGE. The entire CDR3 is CASSQAGLSGELFF.

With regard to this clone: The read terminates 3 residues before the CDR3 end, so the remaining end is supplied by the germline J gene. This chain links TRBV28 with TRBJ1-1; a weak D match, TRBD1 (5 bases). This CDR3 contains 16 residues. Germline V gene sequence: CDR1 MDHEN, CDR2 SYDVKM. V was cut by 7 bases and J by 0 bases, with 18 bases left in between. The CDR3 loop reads CASKIPRGGMNTEAFF. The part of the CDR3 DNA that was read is TGTGCCAGCAAAATCCCGAGGGGCGGCATGAACACTGAA. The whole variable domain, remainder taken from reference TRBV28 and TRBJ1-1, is DVKVTQSSRYLVKRTGEKVFLECVQDMDHENMFWYRQDPGLGLRLIYFSYDVKMKEKGDIPEGYSVSREKKERFSLILESASTNQTSMYLCASKIPRGGMNTEAFFGQGTRLTVV.

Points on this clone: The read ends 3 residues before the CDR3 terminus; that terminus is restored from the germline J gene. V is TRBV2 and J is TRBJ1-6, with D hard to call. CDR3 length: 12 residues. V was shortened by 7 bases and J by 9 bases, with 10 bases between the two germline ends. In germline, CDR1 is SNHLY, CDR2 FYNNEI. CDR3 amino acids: CASTQEGSPLHF. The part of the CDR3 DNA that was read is TGTGCCAGCACCCAAGAGGGTTCACCC.

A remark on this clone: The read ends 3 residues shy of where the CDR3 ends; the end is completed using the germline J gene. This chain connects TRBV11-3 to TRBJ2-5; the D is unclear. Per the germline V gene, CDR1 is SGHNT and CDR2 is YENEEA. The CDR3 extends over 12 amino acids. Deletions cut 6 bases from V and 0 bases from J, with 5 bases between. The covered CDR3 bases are TGTGCCAGCAGTCCGGACCAAGAGACC. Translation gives CASSPDQET. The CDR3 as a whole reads CASSPDQETQYF.

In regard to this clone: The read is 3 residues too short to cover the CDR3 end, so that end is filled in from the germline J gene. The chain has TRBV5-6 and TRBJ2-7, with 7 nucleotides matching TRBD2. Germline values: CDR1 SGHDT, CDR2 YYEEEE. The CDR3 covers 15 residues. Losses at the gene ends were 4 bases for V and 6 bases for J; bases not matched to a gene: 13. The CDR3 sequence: CASSKWGGTSREQYF. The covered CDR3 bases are TGTGCCAGCAGCAAATGGGGGGGGACCTCCCGCGAG.